The present T cell receptor (beta chain) was sequenced within a study of T cells expressing NK-cell markers (TCRdb year 2020). Concerning the study at large: Three sorted T-cell subsets (CD3+CD56+NKG2C+, CD3+CD56+NKG2C- and CD3+CD56-NKG2C+) from fewer than 10 donors had their TCR beta-chain repertoires profiled. Randomly selected healthy volunteers, three men and five women, were used as the eight sequenced donors. Among the eight sequenced donors, seven were HCMV-seropositive and one was HCMV-seronegative. Libraries were sequenced as 2 x 150 bp reads on Illumina HiSeq 2000/2500, MiSeq or NextSeq. General conclusions and limits of the study: For 5 or 6 donors, the dominant CD3+CD56+NKG2C+ clonotypes were among the top 10 CD8+ clonotypes and accounted for roughly 1.0-7.5% of CD8+ T cells. Whether the expanded NKG2C-expressing T cell clones were specific for HCMV antigens was left unclear. Those dominant clonotypes were again the most abundant among CD3+CD56-NKG2C+ cells in a few donors, at 28.3-60.1%.

HCMV-specific IgG was detected in serum with a commercial ELISA kit to determine HCMV serostatus. Peripheral blood mononuclear cells were isolated from blood by Ficoll density gradient centrifugation. Data came from an Illumina HiSeq 2000. The TCR beta cDNA libraries were made using 5'RACE template switching, a step that added both a universal primer site and unique molecular identifiers. Priming for cDNA synthesis came from the TCR beta constant segment, and two successive PCR amplification steps followed. Turning to the authors' computational methods: MIGEC handled demultiplexing of the reads and grouping by UMI, while MiTCR was used to assemble and quantify clonotypes. Only TCR cDNA sequences supported by at least two reads were kept to exclude erroneous sequences. The tcR package was used for downstream repertoire analysis, and clonotypes were matched across fractions by CDR3 nucleotide sequence plus V segment. VDJmatch was used to annotate antigen specificity against VDJdb, with one amino acid substitution allowed in CDR3. The reads underwent TCRdb reprocessing, giving one record for each CDR3 protein sequence and no DNA. TCRdb's processing, not the study's, gives the V and J calls here. The table for this sample records over 150,000 distinct CDR3 sequences. About 39% of the sample belongs to the ten largest clones.

As regards this clonotype: What antigen it recognizes has not been identified.

CDR1 is given as SGDLS and CDR2 as YYNGEE, both from the germline V gene. The CDR3 sequence holds 15 residues, the cysteine and phenylalanine included. The DNA sequence is not available. The receptor comes from a woman aged 45 to 65 in good health. Donor details come from another sample of the same person, matched by shared clones. The chain is assembled from TRBV9 and TRBJ2-3; the D gene TCRdb calls, TRBD2, cannot be checked with no DNA. The sequenced sample was blood T cells: a sorted CD56 or NKG2C T cell subset, CD4+ or CD8+ T cells, or bulk PBMC T cells (not recorded which). CDR3 protein: CASSDGGRGADTQYF.